The next 25 T cell receptor beta chains were all read from a single sample in a study of cytomegalovirus exposure and HLA in healthy donors. PCR employed 60 Vbeta and 13 Jbeta primers. Produced via immunoSEQ multiplex PCR; TCRdb's table is partial and in-frame only. The data show roughly 140,000 clones, with over 60% seen just once and about 3% held by the top ten. The sample was PBMCs. The receptors come from a woman between 25 and 40 years old in good health and CMV-seropositive.

The rearrangement uses TRBV19 and TRBJ2-6; no firm D call. Germline V gives CDR1 LNHDA, CDR2 SQIVND (reference sequence). V was clipped by 9 bases and J by 0 bases, with 12 bases between them. This CDR3 is 15 amino acids long. The CDR3 DNA follows: TGTGCCAGCGCCAGTGCTGGCTCTGGGGCCAACGTCCTGACTTTC. It is translated as CASASAGSGANVLTF.

The rearrangement uses TRBV27 and TRBJ1-1; 7 nucleotides agree with TRBD1. Germline CDR1 is MNHEY and CDR2 is SMNVEV (reference sequence). The trim removed 3 bases at V and 3 bases at J, leaving 13 bases unmatched. The CDR3 contains 17 residues. The CDR3 nucleotides read TGTGCCAGCAGTTTGTATAAGTGGGACAGCTTTTACACTGAAGCTTTCTTT. Translated, it gives CASSLYKWDSFYTEAFF.

The V gene is TRBV29-1, the J gene TRBJ2-5; a weak D match, TRBD1 (7 bases). The CDR3 spans 13 residues. The V gene lost 7 bases and the J gene lost 4 bases, with 16 bases spanning the gap. Germline V gene data show CDR1 as SQVTM and CDR2 as ANQGSEA. In nucleotides, the CDR3 is TGCAGCGCTATGAACAGGGGAGGAGAGACCCAGTACTTC. Amino acid sequence: CSAMNRGGETQYF.

V and J are TRBV11-1 and TRBJ2-1; possibly TRBD1 for D (6 bases). V lost 3 bases, J lost 1 base, and 7 bases lay in between. This CDR3 region has 14 residues. Germline V gives CDR1 SGHAT, CDR2 FQDESV (reference sequence). The CDR3, as DNA: TGTGCCAGCAGCTTGGGGGCTTCCTACAATGAGCAGTTCTTC. This translates into CASSLGASYNEQFF.

CDR3 nucleotide sequence: TGCGCCAGCAGCTTGGAACTGGGGGGGGCCTACGAGCAGTACTTC. Its protein product is CASSLELGGAYEQYF. The chain combines TRBV5-1 with TRBJ2-7; 7 bases are shared with TRBD2. Germline V gives CDR1 SGHRS, CDR2 YFSETQ. This CDR3 contains 15 residues. J lost 2 bases, V lost 0 bases, and 5 bases had no gene match.

This clone was recorded only once. The chain is built from TRBV27 and TRBJ1-5; a weak D match, TRBD1 (5 bases). The CDR3 is made up of 15 amino acids. Looked up from germline, CDR1 is MNHEY and CDR2 is SMNVEV (reference sequence). Trimming removed 10 bases at V and 0 bases at J, with 16 bases between. The CDR3 DNA sequence: TGTGCCACTGCCGTGGGGGGTTATAGCAATCAGCCCCAGCATTTT. As protein: CATAVGGYSNQPQHF.

The V gene is TRBV7-9, the J gene TRBJ2-7; D possibly corresponds to TRBD2 (6 bases). CDR1 and CDR2 from the germline V gene are SEHNR and FQNEAQ (reference sequence). V lost 5 bases, J lost 2 bases, and 10 bases lay in between. The length of the CDR3 is 13 residues. CDR3 sequence (DNA): TGTGCCAGCAGCGCCGGGGGAACCTACGAGCAGTACTTC. It is translated as CASSAGGTYEQYF.

The chain couples TRBV13 to TRBJ2-5; D not certain. The CDR3 is 14 residues long. V lost 3 bases and J 4 bases, leaving 12 bases between the germline ends. Germline loops: CDR1 PRHDT, CDR2 FYEKMQ (reference sequence). The CDR3 here is CASSLMSTRETQYF. As DNA, the CDR3 is TGTGCCAGCAGCTTGATGTCAACGAGAGAGACCCAGTACTTC.

The V gene is TRBV2, the J gene TRBJ2-1; TRBD2 might be the D (6 bases). The CDR3 spans 11 residues. Trimming shortened V by 6 bases and J by 7 bases, and 7 bases separated the two germline ends. Looked up from germline, CDR1 is SNHLY and CDR2 is FYNNEI. The DNA for the CDR3 is TGTGCCAGCAGACTAGCAAATGAGCAGTTCTTC. It encodes CASRLANEQFF.

V gene TRBV29-1 combines with J gene TRBJ1-2, with 7 bases aligning to TRBD1. CDR1 SQVTM and CDR2 ANQGSEA come from the germline V gene. This CDR3 is built from 16 residues. V shed 4 bases and J 2 bases; nucleotides not matched to a gene: 13. The CDR3 sequence: CSVGRGQVKENYGYTF. CDR3 nucleotides: TGCAGCGTTGGTAGGGGGCAGGTTAAAGAGAACTATGGCTACACCTTC.

The J gene is TRBJ2-1, the V gene TRBV7-9; 11 bases agree with TRBD2. CDR1 and CDR2 from the germline V gene are SEHNR and FQNEAQ (reference sequence). The trim removed 1 base at V and 15 bases at J, leaving 20 bases unmatched. The CDR3 spans 18 residues. Here the CDR3 reads CASSLEIGLAGTTTKRFF. CDR3 nucleotides: TGTGCCAGCAGCTTAGAGATCGGACTAGCGGGTACAACCACTAAACGGTTCTTC.

This clone came up a few times. The CDR3 DNA reads as TGTGCCAGCAGCCAAGCGGTCCAAGAGACCCAGTACTTC. Translation gives CASSQAVQETQYF. The chain carries TRBV14 and TRBJ2-5; D remains ambiguous. Germline assignment: CDR1 SGHDN and CDR2 FVKESK. This CDR3 contains 13 residues. The ends were cut back, 1 base at V and 1 base at J, with 4 bases in the middle.

This clone was seen only a few times. The chain uses TRBV29-1 and TRBJ2-7, with 7 bases matching TRBD1. With 6 bases clipped from V and 6 bases from J, the junction kept 14 bases outside the gene matches. CDR3 length equals 14 residues. Germline V gives CDR1 SQVTM, CDR2 ANQGSEA. This CDR3 is CSVGKPGQRAEQYF. CDR3 sequence (DNA): TGCAGCGTAGGGAAACCGGGACAGAGGGCCGAGCAGTACTTC.

This chain connects TRBV6-5 to TRBJ1-2, with D tentatively TRBD1 (6 bases). The CDR3 is 16 amino acids. Between the trimmed V and J ends, which lost 0 bases and 1 base, there was a span of 12 bases. CDR1 is MNHEY, CDR2 SVGAGI, per germline. CDR3 loop: CASSYSRAGVNYGYTF. As DNA, the CDR3 is TGTGCCAGCAGTTACTCGCGAGCAGGGGTTAACTATGGCTACACCTTC.

The rearrangement joins TRBV4-1 to TRBJ1-3; D uncertain. Germline V CDR1 and CDR2: MGHRA, YSYEKL. This CDR3 spans 15 amino acids. V was cut by 6 bases and J by 0 bases, with 12 bases left in between. CDR3 amino acids: CASRSSSSSGNTIYF. CDR3 coding DNA: TGCGCCAGCAGAAGTTCGTCGAGCTCTGGAAACACCATATATTTT.

The table lists this clone with a count of one. The chain is built from TRBV5-4 and TRBJ2-1, with 10 bases lining up with TRBD2. CDR3 length: 15 residues. Looked up from germline, CDR1 is SGHNT and CDR2 is YYREEE (reference sequence). Germline trimming cut 5 bases from V and 5 bases from J; bases unmatched to any gene: 7. The DNA for the CDR3 is TGTGCCAGCAGATATGGACTAGCGGAGAACAATGAGCAGTTCTTC. Translation gives CASRYGLAENNEQFF.

The V and J genes are TRBV15 and TRBJ1-2; the match to TRBD1 covers 7 bases. CDR1 is LNHNV and CDR2 is YYDKDF in the germline V gene (reference sequence). The CDR3 covers 13 residues. Trimming took 3 bases from V and 6 from J; bases not matched to a gene: 4. CDR3 sequence: CATSRTRGNGYTF. Written as DNA, the CDR3 is TGTGCCACCAGCAGGACCAGGGGGAATGGCTACACCTTC.

Points on this clone: A read error may account for a junction end that differs from germline. The V gene is TRBV29-1, the J gene TRBJ2-7; D might be TRBD1 (6 bases). The germline V gene has CDR1 SQVTM and CDR2 ANQGSEA. This CDR3 is built from 15 residues. The CDR3 DNA reads as TGCAGCGCCGGAGACGGACAGAGGAACTCCTACGGGCAGTACTTC. This sequence encodes CSAGDGQRNSYGQYF.

The V and J genes are TRBV6-6 and TRBJ1-5; perhaps TRBD1 as D (5 bases). Germline V gene sequence: CDR1 MNHNY, CDR2 SVGAGI (reference sequence). V lost 2 bases to trimming and J lost 3 bases, with 11 bases between them. The CDR3 is made up of 15 amino acids. CDR3 nucleotides: TGTGCCAGCAGTTACCTGACAGATTACAATCAGCCCCAGCATTTT. It is translated as CASSYLTDYNQPQHF.

This clone was detected a few times. The rearrangement uses TRBV27 and TRBJ1-1; 7 nucleotides align to TRBD1. The CDR3 runs 14 residues. The trim removed 5 bases at V and 4 bases at J, leaving 7 bases unmatched. Germline assignment: CDR1 MNHEY and CDR2 SMNVEV (reference sequence). The chain's CDR3 is CASSRDREATEAFF. The CDR3 coding sequence is TGTGCCAGCAGTAGAGACAGGGAGGCCACTGAAGCTTTCTTT.

This chain uses TRBV7-2 with TRBJ2-7; D is undetermined. The length of the CDR3 is 13 residues. Germline CDR1 reads SGHTA; CDR2 reads FQGNSA. V lost 5 bases to trimming and J lost 4 bases, with 12 bases between them. The CDR3, as DNA: TGTGCCAGCAGCGTCGTGGGCGCGTACGAGCAGTACTTC. Translating it yields CASSVVGAYEQYF. The full variable domain, with the rest looked up from reference TRBV7-2 and TRBJ2-7, is GAGVSQSPSNKVTEKGKDVELRCDPISGHTALYWYRQSLGQGLEFLIYFQGNSAPDKSGLPSDRFSAERTGGSVSTLTIQRTQQEDSAVYLCASSVVGAYEQYFGPGTRLTVT.

The genes are TRBV7-9 and TRBJ2-7, with D possibly being TRBD2 (7 bases). Per germline, CDR1 SEHNR and CDR2 FQNEAQ (reference sequence). This CDR3 is built from 13 residues. Trimming pared 3 bases from V and 6 bases from J, leaving 12 bases between. The chain's CDR3 is CASSLGGQGEQYF. Here the CDR3 DNA reads TGTGCCAGCAGCTTGGGGGGGCAGGGCGAGCAGTACTTC.

The rearrangement links TRBV7-8 to TRBJ1-2; 8 bases agree with TRBD1. Germline V gene lookup returns CDR1 SGHVS and CDR2 FQNEAQ. Losses at the gene ends were 5 bases for V and 7 bases for J; bases not matched to a gene: 15. The CDR3 is made up of 16 amino acids. The CDR3 bases are TGTGCCAGCAGCAAGAAAACCGGGACAGGACATTCTGGCTACACCTTC. It is translated as CASSKKTGTGHSGYTF.

The rearrangement links TRBV27 to TRBJ2-2; 14 bases agree with TRBD2. This CDR3 has 19 residues. The germline CDR1 and CDR2 sequences are MNHEY and SMNVEV (reference sequence). V lost 6 bases, J lost 3 bases, and 12 bases stayed unmatched. The chain's CDR3 is CASSRGQRGLAGDTGELFF. In DNA, the CDR3 is TGTGCCAGCAGCCGGGGACAGAGGGGACTAGCGGGAGACACCGGGGAGCTGTTTTTT.

This chain links TRBV18 with TRBJ2-7, with a possible D match to TRBD2 (5 bases). This CDR3 spans 12 amino acids. Between the trimmed V and J ends, which lost 3 bases and 2 bases, there was a span of 5 bases. The germline gives CDR1 KGHSH, CDR2 LQKENI. CDR3 in DNA: TGTGCCAGCTCACCCGGGACCTACGAGCAGTACTTC. This gives the protein CASSPGTYEQYF.